The 27 T cell receptor beta chains reported below all come from one sample, sequenced in a study of blood T cell repertoires in COVID-19. Data came from immunoSEQ multiplex PCR; TCRdb stores just in-frame clones and leaves some out. The sample shows over 200,000 clones, less than 90% of them seen only once. Material for sequencing was peripheral blood. The receptors shown here come from a woman in her 70s with active or convalescent COVID-19.

The CDR3 sequence is CASSLRQGEETQYF. The CDR3 coding sequence is TGTGCCAGCAGCTTAAGACAGGGGGAAGAGACCCAGTACTTC. The chain carries TRBV11-2 and TRBJ2-5; 9 bases fit TRBD1. Germline trimming cut 2 bases from V and 3 bases from J; bases unmatched to any gene: 1. Germline CDR1 reads SGHAT; CDR2 reads FQNNGV. This CDR3 has 14 amino acids.

The chain employs TRBV5-4 and TRBJ1-1; 10 bases are a match to TRBD1. CDR3 length: 16 amino acids. V shed 0 bases and J 3 bases; nucleotides not matched to a gene: 5. From germline, CDR1 is SGHNT and CDR2 YYREEE (reference sequence). CDR3 loop: CASSLGTGGMDTEAFF. The CDR3 DNA reads TGTGCCAGCAGCTTGGGGACAGGGGGAATGGACACTGAAGCTTTCTTT.

This chain joins TRBV7-4 and TRBJ1-5; a weak D match, TRBD1 (6 bases). CDR3 size: 18 residues. Germline V CDR1 and CDR2: SGHVT, SQSDAQ. V was shortened by 8 bases and J by 3 bases, with 26 bases between the two germline ends. Here the CDR3 reads CASVLGPGARGINQPQHF. DNA of the CDR3: TGTGCCAGCGTGCTAGGACCAGGGGCCAGGGGAATCAATCAGCCCCAGCATTTT.

On this clone itself: This specimen includes other DNA sequences encoding the same CDR3. The gene calls are TRBV6-5 and TRBJ1-2, with 9 bases that match TRBD1. V trimming: 4 bases; J trimming: 3 bases; junction bases outside the gene matches: 6. Per the germline V gene, CDR1 is MNHEY and CDR2 is SVGAGI. The CDR3 spans 15 residues. In DNA form, the CDR3 reads TGTGCCAGCAGTTCTCCGGGACAGGGAGACTATGGCTACACCTTC. Amino acids: CASSSPGQGDYGYTF.

The chain joins TRBV5-5 to TRBJ1-3; D is unclear. Trimming took 4 bases from V and 0 from J, leaving 14 bases between them. In germline, CDR1 is SGHKS, CDR2 YYEKEE (reference sequence). The CDR3 extends over 16 amino acids. DNA of the CDR3: TGTGCCAGCAGCCTTTCACCGGGAAACTCTGGAAACACCATATATTTT. Amino acids: CASSLSPGNSGNTIYF. Based on the CDR3 plus reference TRBV5-5 and TRBJ1-3, the full variable domain is DAGVTQSPTHLIKTRGQQVTLRCSPISGHKSVSWYQQVLGQGPQFIFQYYEKEERGRGNFPDRFSARQFPNYSSELNVNALLLGDSALYLCASSLSPGNSGNTIYFGEGSWLTVV.

The chain links TRBV4-1 to TRBJ2-5, with 9 bases that match TRBD2. V lost 0 bases, J lost 4 bases, and 6 bases stayed unmatched. CDR1 and CDR2 from the germline V gene are MGHRA and YSYEKL. The CDR3 contains 16 residues. CDR3 amino acids: CASSQEASGTRETQYF. The CDR3 nucleotides are TGCGCCAGCAGCCAAGAGGCTAGCGGGACCAGAGAGACCCAGTACTTC.

V and J are TRBV2 and TRBJ1-1; the D is unclear. V shed 6 bases and J shed 4 bases, with 12 bases lying between them. This CDR3 is built from 13 residues. The germline V gene encodes CDR1 SNHLY and CDR2 FYNNEI. The CDR3 spells CASRDPEGTEAFF. The CDR3, as DNA: TGTGCCAGCAGGGACCCGGAGGGCACTGAAGCTTTCTTT.

Notes on this clone: Other DNA sequences of this sample code for an identical CDR3. The V and J genes are TRBV28 and TRBJ1-2; D not resolved. The CDR3 loop spans 12 amino acids. The V end was cut by 1 base, the J end by 5 bases, with 5 bases between. CDR1 is MDHEN and CDR2 is SYDVKM in the germline V gene. The CDR3 sequence is CASSLSGYGYTF. The CDR3 DNA follows: TGTGCCAGCAGTTTATCGGGATATGGCTACACCTTC.

This chain connects TRBV9 to TRBJ2-2; D is possibly TRBD1 (5 bases). The CDR3 is 17 residues long. V lost 0 bases and J 1 base, leaving 13 bases between the germline ends. Germline CDR1 reads SGDLS; CDR2 reads YYNGEE. This CDR3 is CASSVGGWRVNTGELFF. The CDR3 nucleotides are TGTGCCAGCAGCGTAGGGGGCTGGCGAGTGAACACCGGGGAGCTGTTTTTT.

The chain combines TRBV24-1 with TRBJ1-1, with 9 nucleotides matching TRBD1. This CDR3 is 15 amino acids long. With 7 bases clipped from V and 6 bases from J, the junction kept 11 bases outside the gene matches. The germline CDR1 and CDR2 sequences are KGHDR and SFDVKD. The CDR3 nucleotides are TGTGCCACCAGATCAGGACAGGGGAGGGTGCCTGAAGCTTTCTTT. Translation: CATRSGQGRVPEAFF.

This clone was observed a few times. Mismatch with germline at one junction end may stem from a read error. J is TRBJ2-5 and V is TRBV4-1; TRBD2 matches 14 bases. CDR1 is MGHRA and CDR2 is YSYEKL in the germline V gene. This CDR3 region has 14 residues. The DNA of the CDR3 is TGCGCCAGCAGCCAAGATCCGCGACTAGCGGGGGGGAACTTC. It yields the protein CASSQDPRLAGGNF.

The rearrangement links TRBV5-6 to TRBJ1-2; D remains ambiguous. The germline V and J ends were trimmed by 4 bases and 3 bases, with 13 bases remaining between them. This CDR3 comprises 14 residues. CDR1 is SGHDT and CDR2 is YYEEEE in the germline V gene. In DNA, the CDR3 is TGTGCCAGCAGCCCTGTACTAAAATACTATGGCTACACCTTC. Translating gives CASSPVLKYYGYTF.

This clone was found a few times. The genes are TRBV10-3 and TRBJ1-1; no firm D call. Trimming shortened V by 3 bases and J by 3 bases, and 11 bases separated the two germline ends. The CDR3 runs to 14 residues. CDR1 is ENHRY and CDR2 is SYGVKD in the germline V gene. The CDR3 is CAISDRGWDTEAFF. CDR3 nucleotides: TGTGCCATCAGTGACCGAGGATGGGACACTGAAGCTTTCTTT.

The chain uses TRBV3-1 (or the pseudogene TRBV3-2) and TRBJ2-5; TRBD2 might be the D (6 bases). V was cut by 4 bases and J by 5 bases, with 14 bases left in between. The CDR3 covers 14 residues. Germline V gives CDR1 LGHDT, CDR2 YNNKEL (reference sequence). CDR3 region: CASSRRLEGETQYF. The CDR3 DNA sequence: TGTGCCAGCAGCCGACGATTGGAGGGGGAGACCCAGTACTTC.

Regarding this clone: This CDR3 is also generated by other DNA sequences in the sample. The chain carries TRBV4-3 and TRBJ2-1; 9 nucleotides match TRBD1. Germline trimming cut 2 bases from V and 5 bases from J; bases unmatched to any gene: 7. Germline V gives CDR1 LGHNA, CDR2 YSLEER. CDR3 length: 16 amino acids. In DNA, the CDR3 is TGCGCCAGCAGCCAAAGCACAGGGGGCTACAACAATGAGCAGTTCTTC. Encoded protein: CASSQSTGGYNNEQFF.

The chain combines TRBV28 with TRBJ1-2; 8 bases agree with TRBD1. The junction had 4 bases not matched to a gene; V was cut back by 6 bases and J by 4 bases. The V gene's germline CDR1 is MDHEN and CDR2 SYDVKM. The CDR3 runs to 13 residues. In DNA form, the CDR3 reads TGTGCCAGCAGCAGGGGGCCTATCTATGGCTACACCTTC. This encodes CASSRGPIYGYTF.

The chain combines TRBV3-1 (or the pseudogene TRBV3-2) with TRBJ1-5; TRBD1 matches 8 bases. There are 15 residues in the CDR3. Germline assignment: CDR1 LGHDT and CDR2 YNNKEL (reference sequence). After removal of 4 bases from V and 1 base from J, the junction contained 3 bases not matched to a gene. The CDR3 region is CASSPQGASNQPQHF. The CDR3 DNA is TGTGCCAGCAGCCCCCAGGGGGCGAGCAATCAGCCCCAGCATTTT.

The rearrangement uses TRBV20-1 and TRBJ2-6; unclear D gene. CDR3 length: 13 amino acids. Germline V CDR1 and CDR2: DFQATT, SNEGSKA (reference sequence). Trimming took off 3 bases at V and 4 bases at J, with 7 bases between the two ends. The CDR3 region is CSASLVGANVLTF. The CDR3, as DNA: TGCAGTGCTAGTTTAGTGGGGGCCAACGTCCTGACTTTC.

This clone showed up just once. V and J are TRBV3-1 (or the pseudogene TRBV3-2) and TRBJ1-6, with 10 bases that match TRBD1. The CDR3 is 16 residues long. Trimming removed 3 bases from V and 6 bases from J; junction bases left unmatched: 5. Germline CDR1 is LGHDT and CDR2 is YNNKEL (reference sequence). DNA of the CDR3: TGTGCCAGCAGCCACCGTGGGACAGGGGCTAATTCACCCCTCCACTTT. Protein product: CASSHRGTGANSPLHF.

The rearrangement links TRBV28 to TRBJ1-3; weak D call: TRBD1 (5 bases). The CDR3 contains 16 residues. CDR1 MDHEN and CDR2 SYDVKM come from the germline V gene. The V gene lost 3 bases and the J gene lost 0 bases, with 12 bases spanning the gap. CDR3 bases: TGTGCCAGCAGTTTGGGGGGAACCAGCTCTGGAAACACCATATATTTT. It yields the protein CASSLGGTSSGNTIYF.

This chain joins TRBV4-2 and TRBJ1-6, with D possibly matching TRBD1 (6 bases). The CDR3 spans 15 residues. Germline loops: CDR1 LGHNA, CDR2 YNFKEQ. Trimming left V 4 bases short and J 7 bases short, with 14 bases between. The CDR3 DNA follows: TGTGCCAGCAGCCTAGGACAGTGGCAGAATTCACCCCTCCACTTT. Encoded protein: CASSLGQWQNSPLHF.

The chain has TRBV11-3 and TRBJ2-3; 11 bases are shared with TRBD2. The V gene end was trimmed by 5 bases and the J gene end by 5 bases; junction bases not matched to a gene: 6. The CDR3 length is 15 residues. Germline values: CDR1 SGHNT, CDR2 YENEEA. The CDR3 loop reads CASSLLAGEGDTQYF. CDR3 in DNA: TGTGCCAGCAGCCTACTAGCGGGAGAGGGAGATACGCAGTATTTT. Combining the CDR3 with reference TRBV11-3 and TRBJ2-3 gives the whole variable domain EAGVVQSPRYKIIEKKQPVAFWCNPISGHNTLYWYLQNLGQGPELLIRYENEEAVDDSQLPKDRFSAERLKGVDSTLKIQPAELGDSAVYLCASSLLAGEGDTQYFGPGTRLTVL.

The genes are TRBV10-1 and TRBJ1-5; D is unclear. The V gene's germline CDR1 is WNHNN and CDR2 SYGVQD (reference sequence). The CDR3 has 16 residues. V was clipped by 11 bases and J by 5 bases, with 25 bases between them. CDR3 region: CAFSKEGHSNDQPQHF. The CDR3 coding sequence is TGCGCCTTTTCTAAGGAGGGCCATAGCAACGATCAGCCCCAGCATTTT.

CDR3 in amino acids: CASSLGASGPNYGYTF. The CDR3, as DNA: TGTGCCAGCAGCTTGGGGGCCAGCGGTCCCAACTATGGCTACACCTTC. The chain has TRBV5-5 and TRBJ1-2, with D hard to call. CDR3 length equals 16 residues. V dropped 0 bases and J dropped 2 bases, with 14 bases sitting between them. CDR1 and CDR2 from the germline V gene are SGHKS and YYEKEE (reference sequence). Filled out from reference TRBV5-5 and TRBJ1-2, the complete variable domain reads DAGVTQSPTHLIKTRGQQVTLRCSPISGHKSVSWYQQVLGQGPQFIFQYYEKEERGRGNFPDRFSARQFPNYSSELNVNALLLGDSALYLCASSLGASGPNYGYTFGSGTRLTVV.

Concerning this clone: Other DNA sequences in this specimen translate into the identical CDR3. The V call is TRBV30, the J call TRBJ2-5; D not resolved. Germline CDR1 is GTSNPN and CDR2 is SVGIG (reference sequence). CDR3 size: 11 residues. Trimming took 5 bases from V and 4 from J, leaving 8 bases between them. The CDR3 DNA reads as TGTGCCTGGGAAATCGGAGAGACCCAGTACTTC. Residues: CAWEIGETQYF.

The genes are TRBV5-1 and TRBJ2-2; 8 positions match TRBD1. The CDR3 sequence is 16 residues long. Germline V gives CDR1 SGHRS, CDR2 YFSETQ. Unmatched junction bases numbered 8, after V lost 0 bases and J lost 7 bases. The DNA of the CDR3 is TGCGCCAGCAGCTTGGTGCCAGGGGGCGAGGTCGGGGAGCTGTTTTTT. It translates to CASSLVPGGEVGELFF.

CDR3 DNA: TGTGCCAGCAGCCCGCACTATGGGCAGGGCAGCAATGAGCAGTTCTTC. It translates to CASSPHYGQGSNEQFF. The V call is TRBV11-3, the J call TRBJ2-1; possible D gene TRBD1, 5 bases. This CDR3 contains 16 residues. Deletions cut 5 bases from V and 6 bases from J, with 20 bases between. From germline, CDR1 is SGHNT and CDR2 YENEEA.